This T cell receptor (beta chain) was captured by sequencing in a study of CD8 T cells in ankylosing spondylitis. Study findings and constraints: CD8+ cells made up the disease-linked clones, which were relatively rare in peripheral blood. A TCR beta motif of several highly homologous variants seemed to mark ankylosing spondylitis blood.

Germline CDR1 reads SNHLY; CDR2 reads FYNNEI. V shed 2 bases and J shed 8 bases, with 7 bases lying between them. CDR3 length: 13 residues. Details on this clonotype: Its target is unknown.

Libraries for TCR beta were made by quantitative 5'-RACE with molecular barcodes. TCRdb analysed the 5' RACE reads with MiXCR anew, one entry per CDR3 protein. The data contain 300,000 to 400,000 distinct CDR3 sequences, 20% to 25% of them singletons. The chain is built from TRBV2 and TRBJ1-6; D uncertain. The sequence was collected from a male donor with ankylosing spondylitis. Sequences were obtained from blood, either unsorted or a sorted T cell fraction (not recorded which). The CDR3 protein is CASSEFLDSPLHF. The CDR3 nucleotides are TGTGCCAGCAGTGAATTTTTGGATTCACCCCTCCACTTT.